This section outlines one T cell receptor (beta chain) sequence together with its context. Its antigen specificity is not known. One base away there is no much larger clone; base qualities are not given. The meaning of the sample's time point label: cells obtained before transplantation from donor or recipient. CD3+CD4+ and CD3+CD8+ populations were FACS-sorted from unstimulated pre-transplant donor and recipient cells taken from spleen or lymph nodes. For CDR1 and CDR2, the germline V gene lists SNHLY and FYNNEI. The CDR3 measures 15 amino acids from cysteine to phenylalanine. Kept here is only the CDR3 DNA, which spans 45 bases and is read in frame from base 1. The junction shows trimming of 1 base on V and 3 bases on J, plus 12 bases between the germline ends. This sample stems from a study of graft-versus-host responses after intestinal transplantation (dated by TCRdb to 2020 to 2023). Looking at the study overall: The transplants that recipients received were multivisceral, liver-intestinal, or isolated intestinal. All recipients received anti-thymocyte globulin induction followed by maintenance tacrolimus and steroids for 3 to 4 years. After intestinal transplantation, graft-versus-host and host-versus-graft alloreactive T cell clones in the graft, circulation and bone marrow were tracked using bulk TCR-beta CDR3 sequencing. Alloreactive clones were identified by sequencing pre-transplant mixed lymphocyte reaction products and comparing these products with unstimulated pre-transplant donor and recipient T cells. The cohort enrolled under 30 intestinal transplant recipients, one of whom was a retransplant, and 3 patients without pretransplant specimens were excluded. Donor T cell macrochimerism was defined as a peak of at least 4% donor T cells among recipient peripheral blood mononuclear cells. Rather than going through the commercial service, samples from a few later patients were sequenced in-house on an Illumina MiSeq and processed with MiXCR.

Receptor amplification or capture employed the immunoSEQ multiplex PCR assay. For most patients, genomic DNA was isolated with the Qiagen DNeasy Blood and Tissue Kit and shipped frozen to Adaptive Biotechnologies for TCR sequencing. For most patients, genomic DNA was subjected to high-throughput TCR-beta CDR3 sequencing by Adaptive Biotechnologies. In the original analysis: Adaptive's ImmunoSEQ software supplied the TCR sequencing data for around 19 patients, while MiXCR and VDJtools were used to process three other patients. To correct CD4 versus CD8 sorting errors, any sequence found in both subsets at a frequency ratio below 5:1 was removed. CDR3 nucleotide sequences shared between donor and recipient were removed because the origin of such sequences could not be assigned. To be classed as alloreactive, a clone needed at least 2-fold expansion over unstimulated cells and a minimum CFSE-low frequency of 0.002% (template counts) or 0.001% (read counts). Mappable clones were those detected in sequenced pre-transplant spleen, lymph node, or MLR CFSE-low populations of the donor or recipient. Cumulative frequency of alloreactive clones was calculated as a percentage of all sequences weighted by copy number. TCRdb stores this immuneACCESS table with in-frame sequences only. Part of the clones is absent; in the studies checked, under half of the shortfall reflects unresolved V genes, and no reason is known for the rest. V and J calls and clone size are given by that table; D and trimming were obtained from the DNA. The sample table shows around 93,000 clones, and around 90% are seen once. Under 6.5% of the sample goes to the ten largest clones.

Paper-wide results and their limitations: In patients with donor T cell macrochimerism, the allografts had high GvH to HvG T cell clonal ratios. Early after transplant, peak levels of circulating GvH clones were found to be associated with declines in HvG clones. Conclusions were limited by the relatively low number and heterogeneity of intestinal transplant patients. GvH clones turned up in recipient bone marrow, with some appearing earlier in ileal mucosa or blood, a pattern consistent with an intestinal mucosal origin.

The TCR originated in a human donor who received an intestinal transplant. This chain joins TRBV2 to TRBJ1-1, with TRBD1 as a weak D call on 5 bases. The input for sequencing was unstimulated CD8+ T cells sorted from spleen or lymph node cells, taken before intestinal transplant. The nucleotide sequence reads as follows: TGTGCCAGCAGTGAAGAGTTAGGGGTATACACTGAAGCTTTCTTT. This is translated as CASSEELGVYTEAFF.